Listed here are 27 T cell receptor beta chains from one sample, sequenced in a study of cytomegalovirus exposure and HLA in healthy donors. The data were produced by immunoSEQ multiplex PCR, yet TCRdb's version contains in-frame clones alone and is incomplete. The table includes 110,000 or so clones, about 88% detected once. Sequencing input: PBMCs. The receptor set was obtained from a young woman in good health and CMV-seronegative.

The genes are TRBV5-1 and TRBJ2-4, with a weak D call TRBD1 (7 bases). This CDR3 is 17 amino acids long. Germline V CDR1 and CDR2: SGHRS, YFSETQ. V dropped 2 bases and J dropped 7 bases, with 22 bases sitting between them. The CDR3 DNA follows: TGCGCCAGCAGCTTATCAGTCCAGGGGGGCGGACTGAACATTCAGTACTTC. Protein sequence: CASSLSVQGGGLNIQYF.

A few counts support this clone. The chain couples TRBV9 to TRBJ1-2; TRBD1 matches at 7 bases. The CDR3 length is 13 residues. Germline values: CDR1 SGDLS, CDR2 YYNGEE. V shed 6 bases, J shed 8 bases, and the junction held 10 bases outside the gene matches. The CDR3 DNA follows: TGTGCCAGCACCTTTGTCCAGGGGGACGGCTACACCTTC. Encoded protein: CASTFVQGDGYTF. The variable domain in full, with the rest retrieved from reference TRBV9 and TRBJ1-2, is DSGVTQTPKHLITATGQRVTLRCSPRSGDLSVYWYQQSLDQGLQFLIQYYNGEERAKGNILERFSAQQFPDLHSELNLSSLELGDSALYFCASTFVQGDGYTFGSGTRLTVV.

The chain joins TRBV28 to TRBJ1-4; the D gene is possibly TRBD1 (5 bases). Germline CDR1 and CDR2: MDHEN and SYDVKM. With 5 bases removed from V and 5 bases from J, the gap between germline ends came to 12 bases. The CDR3 runs to 14 residues. The CDR3 loop reads CASSPGHANEKLFF. The CDR3 nucleotides read TGTGCCAGCAGTCCAGGGCATGCCAATGAAAAACTGTTTTTT.

This clone has just one count. V usage is TRBV15 and J usage is TRBJ1-2; D is perhaps TRBD1 (6 bases). The CDR3 has 14 residues. With 2 bases removed from V and 8 bases from J, the gap between germline ends came to 15 bases. CDR1 and CDR2 from the germline V gene are LNHNV and YYDKDF (reference sequence). CDR3 DNA sequence: TGTGCCACCAGCAGACAAACAGGGTGGGACGGCTACACCTTC. Translated, it gives CATSRQTGWDGYTF.

This chain uses TRBV4-1 with TRBJ1-3; D uncertain. V was pared by 2 bases and J by 0 bases, with 11 bases between. CDR1 MGHRA and CDR2 YSYEKL come from the germline V gene. The CDR3 loop spans 16 amino acids. CDR3: CASSQQESRSGNTIYF. CDR3 bases: TGCGCCAGCAGCCAACAGGAAAGCCGCTCTGGAAACACCATATATTTT.

V and J are TRBV4-2 and TRBJ2-7; the D gene is possibly TRBD2 (6 bases). CDR3 length: 16 residues. CDR1 is LGHNA, CDR2 YNFKEQ, per germline. V was shortened by 0 bases and J by 3 bases, with 15 bases between the two germline ends. In DNA, the CDR3 is TGTGCCAGCAGCCAAGAAGCGCCAGGGACTGTCTACGAGCAGTACTTC. Its protein product is CASSQEAPGTVYEQYF.

The chain uses TRBV19 and TRBJ1-2; possible D gene TRBD1, 6 bases. V lost 5 bases and J lost 0, with 19 bases in between. The CDR3 contains 17 residues. Germline V gene data show CDR1 as LNHDA and CDR2 as SQIVND (reference sequence). The CDR3 bases are TGTGCCAGTAGTTCCAGGGCAGGGGCCTTGACTAACTATGGCTACACCTTC. It codes for CASSSRAGALTNYGYTF.

The chain joins TRBV5-6 to TRBJ1-3, with 7 positions matching TRBD1. Germline lookup yields CDR1 SGHDT and CDR2 YYEEEE. This CDR3 is 15 amino acids long. With V trimmed by 3 bases and J by 3 bases, 6 bases remained unmatched. DNA for the CDR3: TGTGCCAGCAGCTCCGTCCGGACAGGTGGAAACACCATATATTTT. Its protein product is CASSSVRTGGNTIYF.

V gene TRBV7-2 combines with J gene TRBJ2-3, with D possibly TRBD2 on 7 matching bases. Germline V gene lookup returns CDR1 SGHTA and CDR2 FQGNSA. The V end lost 2 bases, the J end lost 4 bases, and 22 bases lay between the germline ends. The CDR3 is 18 amino acids. The CDR3 is CASSLSRRGASRADTQYF. For the CDR3, the DNA is TGTGCCAGCAGCTTATCCCGTCGGGGGGCGTCACGGGCAGATACGCAGTATTTT. Full variable domain (rest looked up from reference TRBV7-2 and TRBJ2-3): GAGVSQSPSNKVTEKGKDVELRCDPISGHTALYWYRQSLGQGLEFLIYFQGNSAPDKSGLPSDRFSAERTGGSVSTLTIQRTQQEDSAVYLCASSLSRRGASRADTQYFGPGTRLTVL.

This chain joins TRBV6-1 and TRBJ2-1; 9 nucleotides align to TRBD2. The V gene end was trimmed by 0 bases and the J gene end by 4 bases; junction bases not matched to a gene: 7. The CDR3 contains 17 residues. Germline lookup yields CDR1 MNHNS and CDR2 SASEGT. CDR3 DNA: TGTGCCAGCAGTGAAGCGCGCGGGACTAGCATTTACAATGAGCAGTTCTTC. Amino acid sequence: CASSEARGTSIYNEQFF.

This rearrangement joins TRBV7-8 to TRBJ1-4; tentative D call: TRBD1 (5 bases). In germline, CDR1 is SGHVS, CDR2 FQNEAQ. The CDR3 totals 15 residues. Trimming stripped 2 bases from V and 0 bases from J, with 7 bases between. The DNA of the CDR3 is TGTGCCAGCAGCTTAATAGGGGCAACTAATGAAAAACTGTTTTTT. It yields the protein CASSLIGATNEKLFF.

The chain links TRBV19 to TRBJ1-4; 8 bases map to TRBD1. Losses at the gene ends were 5 bases for V and 6 bases for J; bases not matched to a gene: 8. Per germline, CDR1 LNHDA and CDR2 SQIVND (reference sequence). CDR3 length equals 15 residues. The CDR3 nucleotides are TGTGCCAGTAGTTTCTACAGGGGGGCCGATGAAAAACTGTTTTTT. It translates to CASSFYRGADEKLFF. The full variable domain, completed using reference TRBV19 and TRBJ1-4, is DGGITQSPKYLFRKEGQNVTLSCEQNLNHDAMYWYRQDPGQGLRLIYYSQIVNDFQKGDIAEGYSVSREKKESFPLTVTSAQKNPTAFYLCASSFYRGADEKLFFGSGTQLSVL.

This clone appeared a single time. The rearrangement links TRBV11-1 to TRBJ1-1; the D gene is possibly TRBD1 (6 bases). Trimming took off 5 bases at V and 10 bases at J, with 14 bases between the two ends. Looked up from germline, CDR1 is SGHAT and CDR2 is FQDESV (reference sequence). This CDR3 comprises 12 residues. CDR3 sequence (DNA): TGTGCCAGCAGCCGACAGGACCTTTTAGCTTTCTTT. The encoded protein is CASSRQDLLAFF.

The rearrangement uses TRBV9 and TRBJ1-1; 11 nucleotides line up with TRBD1. V lost 0 bases and J lost 0; bases outside the gene matches: 1. The germline V gene encodes CDR1 SGDLS and CDR2 YYNGEE. The CDR3 loop spans 16 amino acids. In DNA form, the CDR3 reads TGTGCCAGCAGCGTAGCGGGACAGGGGGTGAACACTGAAGCTTTCTTT. It encodes CASSVAGQGVNTEAFF.

The chain links TRBV9 to TRBJ1-4; no clear D gene. The CDR3 has 15 amino acids. V was pared by 0 bases and J by 8 bases, with 14 bases between. CDR1 is SGDLS and CDR2 is YYNGEE in the germline V gene. In nucleotides, the CDR3 is TGTGCCAGCAGCGTAGATGGAGGGAGTGGAGAAAAACTGTTTTTT. It translates to CASSVDGGSGEKLFF.

This rearrangement joins TRBV25-1 to TRBJ2-1; possibly TRBD1 for D (5 bases). The CDR3 totals 15 residues. The germline gives CDR1 MGHDK, CDR2 SYGVNS. The germline V and J ends were trimmed by 5 bases and 5 bases, with 16 bases remaining between them. CDR3 DNA: TGTGCCAGCAGTCATTCACTGACAGTGAACAATGAGCAGTTCTTC. This sequence encodes CASSHSLTVNNEQFF.

The chain is built from TRBV7-2 and TRBJ1-3; D remains ambiguous. The CDR3 totals 14 residues. Germline CDR1 reads SGHTA; CDR2 reads FQGNSA. V gave up 5 bases and J gave up 3 bases, with 11 bases separating them. The CDR3 protein is CASSPLENGNTIYF. In DNA, the CDR3 is TGTGCCAGCAGCCCGTTGGAGAATGGAAACACCATATATTTT.

CDR3 protein: CASSTPGGPQPQHF. Here the CDR3 DNA reads TGTGCCAGTAGTACCCCAGGGGGCCCTCAGCCCCAGCATTTT. The gene calls are TRBV19 and TRBJ1-5, with 8 bases matching TRBD1. The J segment lost 6 bases and the V segment lost 4 bases, leaving 5 bases of the junction unmatched. The CDR3 loop spans 14 amino acids. In germline, CDR1 is LNHDA, CDR2 SQIVND (reference sequence).

The V gene is TRBV20-1, the J gene TRBJ1-1; D not resolved. There are 10 residues in the CDR3. Germline CDR1 is DFQATT and CDR2 is SNEGSKA (reference sequence). Trimming shortened V by 5 bases and J by 4 bases, and 5 bases separated the two germline ends. The CDR3: CSAYITEAFF. The CDR3 region has the DNA TGCAGTGCTTATATCACTGAAGCTTTCTTT.

The chain links TRBV28 to TRBJ1-1; TRBD1 matches 11 bases. Germline loops: CDR1 MDHEN, CDR2 SYDVKM. The CDR3 has 15 residues. Trimming took 2 bases from V and 7 from J; bases not matched to a gene: 6. CDR3 region: CASSLAGDRGGEAFF. In DNA form, the CDR3 reads TGTGCCAGCAGTTTAGCGGGGGACAGGGGGGGTGAAGCTTTCTTT.

The chain links TRBV5-6 to TRBJ2-1; 7 nucleotides agree with TRBD2. The CDR3 contains 13 residues. V lost 6 bases, J lost 10 bases, and 10 bases stayed unmatched. Germline values: CDR1 SGHDT, CDR2 YYEEEE. This chain's CDR3 is CASTSGGSGEQFF. DNA for the CDR3: TGTGCCAGCACCTCCGGGGGGTCCGGGGAGCAGTTCTTC.

The chain has TRBV7-3 and TRBJ1-5; a possible D gene is TRBD1 (6 bases). CDR1 and CDR2 from the germline V gene are SGHTA and FQGTGA. There are 13 residues in the CDR3. Trimming cost V 0 bases and J 6 bases, with 6 bases left between them. In DNA, the CDR3 is TGTGCCAGCAGCTTAACAGGGGGTCAGCCCCAGCATTTT. It translates to CASSLTGGQPQHF.

The rearrangement links TRBV7-6 to TRBJ2-7; TRBD2 matches 7 bases. The CDR3 totals 13 residues. Germline V gene data show CDR1 as SGHVS and CDR2 as FNYEAQ. With 1 base clipped from V and 3 bases from J, the junction kept 0 bases outside the gene matches. CDR3 bases: TGTGCCAGCAGCTTAGGCGGGGGCTACGAGCAGTACTTC. Translated, it gives CASSLGGGYEQYF.

A few counts support this clone. The chain uses TRBV19 and TRBJ1-2; 8 positions agree with TRBD1. The CDR3 spans 13 residues. Germline V gene lookup returns CDR1 LNHDA and CDR2 SQIVND (reference sequence). Trimming at V came to 3 bases and at J to 7 bases, leaving 4 bases not matched to a gene. CDR3 sequence reads: CASSILTGAGYTF. CDR3 DNA sequence: TGTGCCAGTAGTATTTTGACAGGGGCTGGCTACACCTTC. The variable domain in full, with the rest retrieved from reference TRBV19 and TRBJ1-2, is DGGITQSPKYLFRKEGQNVTLSCEQNLNHDAMYWYRQDPGQGLRLIYYSQIVNDFQKGDIAEGYSVSREKKESFPLTVTSAQKNPTAFYLCASSILTGAGYTFGSGTRLTVV.

As DNA, the CDR3 is TGCAGCCCCCATTCCGGGACAACCTACGAGCAGTACTTC. This translates into CSPHSGTTYEQYF. V usage is TRBV29-1 and J usage is TRBJ2-7, with D possibly TRBD1 on 6 matching bases. Per germline, CDR1 SQVTM and CDR2 ANQGSEA. V lost 8 bases and J lost 2, with 16 bases in between. The CDR3 runs to 13 residues.

The rearrangement uses TRBV11-2 and TRBJ2-5; TRBD2 might be the D (5 bases). Trimming left V 10 bases short and J 5 bases short, with 20 bases between. Germline-derived CDR1 and CDR2 are SGHAT and FQNNGV. This CDR3 contains 14 residues. CDR3 DNA sequence: TGTGCCACCGCCGAAGGGCTAGCACGGGAGACCCAGTACTTC. Translation gives CATAEGLARETQYF.

This clone occurred once. The rearrangement links TRBV2 to TRBJ2-7; D uncertain. This CDR3 has 13 amino acids. The ends were cut back, 6 bases at V and 4 bases at J, with 13 bases in the middle. Per germline, CDR1 SNHLY and CDR2 FYNNEI. Here the CDR3 DNA reads TGTGCCAGCAGCGGATTTACTACATACGAGCAGTACTTC. The encoded protein is CASSGFTTYEQYF.